Each of the 18 T cell receptor beta chains below was sequenced from the same sample in a study of cytomegalovirus exposure and HLA in healthy donors (dated 2017 in TCRdb). Library creation used the immunoSEQ multiplex PCR assay. A mixture of 60 forward primers for TCR Vbeta segments and 13 reverse primers for TCR Jbeta segments was used in the multiplex PCR. The table comes from immuneACCESS by way of TCRdb, which keeps in-frame sequences with V and J called. Part of the clones is missing from these tables; in studies checked, under half for an unresolved V gene and the rest for unknown reasons. This sample holds some 100,000 clones; roughly 70% were observed only once. The ten largest make up around 5.4% of the sample. Source material: PBMCs. All receptors come from a woman aged 70-85 years in good health and CMV-seropositive.

The CDR3 coding sequence is TGTGCCAGCAGACCGGGACAGGGTGGTTCACCCCTCCACTTT. It yields the protein CASRPGQGGSPLHF. The V call is TRBV6-4, the J call TRBJ1-6; 9 bases are shared with TRBD1. The ends lost 6 bases at V and 9 bases at J; junction bases unmatched: 6. CDR3 length: 14 amino acids. The germline gives CDR1 MRHNA, CDR2 SNTAGT.

This clone came up a few times. The chain employs TRBV30 and TRBJ1-4, with TRBD1 matching 7 bases. This CDR3 is 14 amino acids long. J lost 4 bases, V lost 4 bases, and 6 bases had no gene match. Germline CDR1 GTSNPN, CDR2 SVGIG (reference sequence). As DNA, the CDR3 is TGTGCCTGGACCAGGACAGGACTTAATGAAAAACTGTTTTTT. This sequence encodes CAWTRTGLNEKLFF.

This clone was seen a few times. The gene calls are TRBV5-1 and TRBJ2-7; 8 bases are a match to TRBD1. After removal of 4 bases from V and 4 bases from J, the junction contained 19 bases not matched to a gene. This CDR3 has 18 amino acids. The germline gives CDR1 SGHRS, CDR2 YFSETQ. As DNA, the CDR3 is TGCGCCAGCAGCAGGAAGGAGATCTTTCAGGGGGCTTGGTACGAGCAGTACTTC. Its protein product is CASSRKEIFQGAWYEQYF. Supplemented by reference TRBV5-1 and TRBJ2-7, the full variable domain reads KAGVTQTPRYLIKTRGQQVTLSCSPISGHRSVSWYQQTPGQGLQFLFEYFSETQRNKGNFPGRFSGRQFSNSRSEMNVSTLELGDSALYLCASSRKEIFQGAWYEQYFGPGTRLTVT.

The rearrangement joins TRBV5-3 to TRBJ1-5; 7 bases agree with TRBD1. TRBV5-3 is identified as an open reading frame with a role that is uncertain. The CDR3 runs to 18 residues. Trimming removed 1 base from V and 0 bases from J; junction bases left unmatched: 10. CDR3 loop: CARSLRMGTAYSNQPQHF. The DNA of the CDR3 is TGTGCCAGAAGCTTGAGGATGGGGACAGCATATAGCAATCAGCCCCAGCATTTT.

The chain joins TRBV19 to TRBJ2-2, with D possibly being TRBD1 (6 bases). Looked up from germline, CDR1 is LNHDA and CDR2 is SQIVND (reference sequence). The V end lost 4 bases, the J end lost 6 bases, and 12 bases lay between the germline ends. CDR3 size: 14 residues. The CDR3 sequence is CASSTGDGAGELFF. DNA of the CDR3: TGTGCCAGTAGTACAGGGGACGGGGCCGGGGAGCTGTTTTTT.

There are a few counts of this clone. The rearrangement links TRBV6-6 to TRBJ2-5; D ambiguous. Germline CDR1 MNHNY, CDR2 SVGAGI (reference sequence). The CDR3 has 12 residues. V gave up 5 bases and J gave up 1 base, with 5 bases separating them. The CDR3 coding sequence is TGTGCCAGCAGTCGGTCCCAAGAGACCCAGTACTTC. It specifies CASSRSQETQYF.

The chain couples TRBV10-3 to TRBJ2-3, with 7 bases identical to TRBD2. After removal of 8 bases from V and 4 bases from J, the junction contained 6 bases not matched to a gene. Germline V gives CDR1 ENHRY, CDR2 SYGVKD. The CDR3 contains 13 residues. CDR3 in DNA: TGTGCCATCGGGCGGGGGATAGCAGATACGCAGTATTTT. Protein sequence: CAIGRGIADTQYF.

This chain connects TRBV5-6 to TRBJ2-5; TRBD2 matches at 10 bases. Looked up from germline, CDR1 is SGHDT and CDR2 is YYEEEE. V was pared by 4 bases and J by 0 bases, with 9 bases of the junction left unmatched. The CDR3 runs 17 residues. CDR3 protein: CASSDPLAGIYQETQYF. The CDR3 coding sequence is TGTGCCAGCAGCGACCCACTAGCGGGGATCTACCAAGAGACCCAGTACTTC.

CDR3 bases: TGTGCCAGCAGTAGACTCCGGGACAGGGTAACAGATACGCAGTATTTT. This gives the protein CASSRLRDRVTDTQYF. The chain carries TRBV27 and TRBJ2-3; 9 bases are a match to TRBD1. The CDR3 runs 16 residues. CDR1 is MNHEY and CDR2 is SMNVEV in the germline V gene (reference sequence). Trimming took 5 bases from V and 3 from J; bases not matched to a gene: 9.

The rearrangement uses TRBV7-2 and TRBJ1-3; no clear D. The CDR3 is 15 residues long. Trimming removed 0 bases at V and 4 bases at J, with 10 bases between. Germline CDR1 and CDR2: SGHTA and FQGNSA. The CDR3 protein is CASSLAPAPGNTIYF. The CDR3 coding sequence is TGTGCCAGCAGCTTAGCTCCAGCGCCGGGAAACACCATATATTTT.

The V and J genes are TRBV19 and TRBJ2-5, with 7 bases aligning to TRBD2. The CDR3 runs to 14 residues. Trimming took 5 bases from V and 1 from J; bases not matched to a gene: 4. The germline V gene has CDR1 LNHDA and CDR2 SQIVND (reference sequence). CDR3 bases: TGTGCCAGTAGTGGGAGGGGCCTCCAAGAGACCCAGTACTTC. Its translation is CASSGRGLQETQYF.

This sequence joins TRBV7-6 and TRBJ2-3; 15 bases match TRBD2. This CDR3 is built from 16 residues. V was pared by 3 bases and J by 9 bases, with 7 bases of the junction left unmatched. Per the germline V gene, CDR1 is SGHVS and CDR2 is FNYEAQ. Here the CDR3 DNA reads TGTGCCAGCAGCTTGGGGACTAGCGGGGGGCCCGACACGCAGTATTTT. The encoded protein is CASSLGTSGGPDTQYF.

V gene TRBV7-8 combines with J gene TRBJ2-1, with unresolved D. With 3 bases removed from V and 0 bases from J, the gap between germline ends came to 9 bases. Germline loops: CDR1 SGHVS, CDR2 FQNEAQ. The CDR3 length is 15 residues. In DNA form, the CDR3 reads TGTGCCAGCAGCTTTCGACGGAGCTCCTACAATGAGCAGTTCTTC. Its protein is CASSFRRSSYNEQFF.

This clone was detected a few times. The chain has TRBV6-6 and TRBJ2-7; 8 bases align to TRBD2. V lost 2 bases, J lost 5 bases, and 8 bases stayed unmatched. The length of the CDR3 is 15 residues. Germline CDR1 MNHNY, CDR2 SVGAGI (reference sequence). The CDR3 here is CASSYPALAEHEQYF. The DNA of the CDR3 is TGTGCCAGCAGTTACCCAGCACTAGCGGAGCACGAGCAGTACTTC.

The gene calls are TRBV7-8 and TRBJ2-2, with a weak D call TRBD1 (5 bases). V lost 3 bases and J 9 bases, leaving 17 bases between the germline ends. Germline loops: CDR1 SGHVS, CDR2 FQNEAQ. The CDR3 spans 15 residues. DNA for the CDR3: TGTGCCAGCAGCTTGGGGCAGGGCGAAGTAAGGGAGCTGTTTTTT. Protein product: CASSLGQGEVRELFF.

The V and J genes are TRBV7-2 and TRBJ2-7; the match to TRBD2 covers 11 bases. The CDR3 spans 16 residues. Germline CDR1 and CDR2: SGHTA and FQGNSA. The V segment lost 5 bases and the J segment 1 base; nucleotides outside the gene matches: 7. The CDR3 DNA sequence: TGTGCCAGCAGCCGTACGGGGACTAGCGGTTCCTACGAGCAGTACTTC. As protein: CASSRTGTSGSYEQYF.

This clone was seen more than once but under ten times. This rearrangement joins TRBV5-5 to TRBJ1-1; the D gene is possibly TRBD1 (6 bases). In germline, CDR1 is SGHKS, CDR2 YYEKEE (reference sequence). V was cut by 3 bases and J by 2 bases, with 14 bases left in between. This CDR3 spans 15 amino acids. The CDR3, as DNA: TGTGCCAGCAGCTGGGGGCGGATGGGAAACACTGAAGCTTTCTTT. This translates into CASSWGRMGNTEAFF.

This clone has just a few counts. V usage is TRBV4-1 and J usage is TRBJ1-4; D unresolved. V was cut by 4 bases and J by 6 bases, with 12 bases left in between. This CDR3 comprises 14 residues. The V gene's germline CDR1 is MGHRA and CDR2 YSYEKL. CDR3 in DNA: TGCGCCAGCAGCCGCGGGAGGTTGGATGAAAAACTGTTTTTT. This sequence encodes CASSRGRLDEKLFF.